This is a list of T cell receptor beta chains from one sample in a study of cytomegalovirus exposure and HLA in healthy donors. TCRdb's table, derived via immunoSEQ multiplex PCR, lists solely in-frame clones and lacks some. The sample carries 150,000 to 200,000 clones, 75% recorded once. The sequencing input was PBMCs. These receptors were taken from a middle-aged woman in good health and CMV-seropositive. Each CDR3 is given with its conserved first and last residue. The D gene is left open where the match is weak. Rows may omit the clone size; those that give it use once, few, many or a size class.

v_call: TRBV29-1; d_call: .; clone_size: few; j_call: TRBJ1-2; cdr3_aa: CSVEEGSNYGYTF; cdr3_nt: TGCAGCGTTGAGGAGGGGTCCAACTATGGCTACACCTTC
v_call: TRBV2; d_call: TRBD2; clone_size: .; j_call: TRBJ2-1; cdr3_aa: CASGTSVYNEQFF; cdr3_nt: TGTGCCAGCGGGACTAGCGTATACAATGAGCAGTTCTTC
v_call: TRBV5-1; d_call: .; clone_size: .; j_call: TRBJ2-7; cdr3_aa: CASSSLGGPYEQYF; cdr3_nt: TGCGCCAGCAGCTCCCTAGGGGGACCCTACGAGCAGTACTTC
v_call: TRBV7-3; d_call: .; clone_size: .; j_call: TRBJ2-6; cdr3_aa: CASRFGGSGANVLTF; cdr3_nt: TGTGCCAGCAGGTTCGGAGGCTCTGGGGCCAACGTCCTGACTTTC
v_call: TRBV5-1; d_call: .; clone_size: .; j_call: TRBJ1-1; cdr3_aa: CASSLGSDTEAFF; cdr3_nt: TGCGCCAGCAGCTTGGGGTCGGACACTGAAGCTTTCTTT
v_call: TRBV7-9; d_call: TRBD1; clone_size: .; j_call: TRBJ1-2; cdr3_aa: CASSPPRGRGIGYTF; cdr3_nt: TGTGCCAGCAGCCCCCCCAGGGGGCGCGGGATTGGCTACACCTTC
v_call: TRBV4-3; d_call: TRBD1; clone_size: .; j_call: TRBJ2-7; cdr3_aa: CASSQLVGTDSYEQYF; cdr3_nt: TGCGCCAGCAGCCAACTAGTCGGGACAGACTCCTACGAGCAGTACTTC
v_call: TRBV6-1; d_call: TRBD1; clone_size: once; j_call: TRBJ1-1; cdr3_aa: CASKMMGQLNTEAFF; cdr3_nt: TGTGCCAGCAAGATGATGGGACAGCTGAACACTGAAGCTTTCTTT
v_call: TRBV11-2; d_call: .; clone_size: .; j_call: TRBJ2-7; cdr3_aa: CASSVGASVGQYF; cdr3_nt: TGTGCCAGCAGCGTTGGGGCTAGCGTCGGGCAGTACTTC
v_call: TRBV7-3; d_call: TRBD2; clone_size: .; j_call: TRBJ2-2; cdr3_aa: CASSSRPSGRVNTGELFF; cdr3_nt: TGTGCCAGCAGCTCGAGACCTAGCGGGAGGGTGAACACCGGGGAGCTGTTTTTT
v_call: TRBV7-9; d_call: .; clone_size: .; j_call: TRBJ1-5; cdr3_aa: CASSLQGSNQPQHF; cdr3_nt: TGTGCCAGCAGCTTACAGGGGAGCAATCAGCCCCAGCATTTT
v_call: TRBV11-2; d_call: .; clone_size: .; j_call: TRBJ2-3; cdr3_aa: CASSLVGTSGWGTDTQYF; cdr3_nt: TGTGCCAGCAGCTTAGTCGGGACAAGTGGGTGGGGCACAGATACGCAGTATTTT
v_call: TRBV21-1; d_call: .; clone_size: few; j_call: TRBJ1-1; cdr3_aa: CASSKKSDPGNTEAFF; cdr3_nt: TGTGCCAGCAGCAAAAAGTCTGATCCAGGGAACACTGAAGCTTTCTTT
v_call: TRBV5-4; d_call: TRBD2; clone_size: .; j_call: TRBJ2-1; cdr3_aa: CASSSLTSGTWNEQFF; cdr3_nt: TGTGCCAGCAGCTCCCTGACTAGCGGGACATGGAATGAGCAGTTCTTC
v_call: TRBV28; d_call: TRBD2; clone_size: .; j_call: TRBJ2-7; cdr3_aa: CASSLVAGSHEQYF; cdr3_nt: TGTGCCAGCAGTTTAGTAGCGGGATCCCACGAGCAGTACTTC
v_call: TRBV7-2; d_call: .; clone_size: .; j_call: TRBJ1-4; cdr3_aa: CASSSGPGRGEKLFF; cdr3_nt: TGTGCCAGCAGCTCTGGACCTGGGAGGGGTGAAAAACTGTTTTTT
v_call: TRBV6-5; d_call: TRBD1; clone_size: .; j_call: TRBJ2-3; cdr3_aa: CASRDRGSDTQYF; cdr3_nt: TGTGCCAGCAGAGACAGGGGTTCAGATACGCAGTATTTT
v_call: TRBV7-2; d_call: TRBD2; clone_size: .; j_call: TRBJ2-3; cdr3_aa: CASSLDRAGGVADTQYF; cdr3_nt: TGTGCCAGCAGCTTAGATCGAGCGGGAGGAGTGGCAGATACGCAGTATTTT
v_call: TRBV7-9; d_call: .; clone_size: .; j_call: TRBJ2-5; cdr3_aa: CASSLLRSGEVQETQYF; cdr3_nt: TGTGCCAGCAGCTTATTAAGGAGCGGAGAAGTTCAAGAGACCCAGTACTTC
v_call: TRBV28; d_call: TRBD1; clone_size: .; j_call: TRBJ1-1; cdr3_aa: CASSLGQGAVAFF; cdr3_nt: TGTGCCAGCAGCCTAGGACAGGGGGCAGTTGCTTTCTTT
v_call: TRBV7-3; d_call: TRBD1; clone_size: few; j_call: TRBJ2-3; cdr3_aa: CASSLMGQYTDTQYF; cdr3_nt: TGTGCCAGCAGCTTAATGGGACAGTACACAGATACGCAGTATTTT
v_call: TRBV11-2; d_call: .; clone_size: .; j_call: TRBJ2-5; cdr3_aa: CASSLGGNKETQYF; cdr3_nt: TGTGCCAGCAGCTTAGGCGGGAATAAAGAGACCCAGTACTTC
v_call: TRBV7-9; d_call: TRBD1; clone_size: few; j_call: TRBJ1-1; cdr3_aa: CASSITGGGRTEAFF; cdr3_nt: TGTGCCAGCAGCATAACAGGGGGTGGACGGACTGAAGCTTTCTTT